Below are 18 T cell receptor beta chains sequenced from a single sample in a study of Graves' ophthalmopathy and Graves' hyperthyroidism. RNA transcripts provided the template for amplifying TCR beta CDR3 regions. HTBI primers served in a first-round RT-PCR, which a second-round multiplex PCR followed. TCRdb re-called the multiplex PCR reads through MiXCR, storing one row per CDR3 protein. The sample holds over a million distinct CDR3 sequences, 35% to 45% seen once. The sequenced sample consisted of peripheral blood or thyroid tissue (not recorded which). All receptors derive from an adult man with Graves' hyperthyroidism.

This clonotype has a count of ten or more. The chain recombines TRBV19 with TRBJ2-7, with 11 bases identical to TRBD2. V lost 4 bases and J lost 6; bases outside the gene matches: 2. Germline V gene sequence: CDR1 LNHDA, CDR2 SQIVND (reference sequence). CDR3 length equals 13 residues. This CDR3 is CASSTLAGGEQYF. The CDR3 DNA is TGTGCCAGTAGTACGCTAGCGGGAGGCGAGCAGTACTTC.

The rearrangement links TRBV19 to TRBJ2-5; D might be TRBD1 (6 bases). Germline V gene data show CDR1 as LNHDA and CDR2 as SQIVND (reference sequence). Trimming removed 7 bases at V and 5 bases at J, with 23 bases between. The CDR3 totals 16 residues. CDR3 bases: TGTGCCAGTAAGGGCCGGGACAAGTGGGGGCTTGAGACCCAGTACTTC. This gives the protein CASKGRDKWGLETQYF.

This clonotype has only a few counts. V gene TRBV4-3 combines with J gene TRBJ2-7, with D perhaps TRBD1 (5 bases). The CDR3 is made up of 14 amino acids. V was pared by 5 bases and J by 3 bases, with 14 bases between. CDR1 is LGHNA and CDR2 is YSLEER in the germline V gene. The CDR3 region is CASSTNSDSYEQYF. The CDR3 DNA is TGCGCCAGCAGCACAAACTCTGACAGCTACGAGCAGTACTTC.

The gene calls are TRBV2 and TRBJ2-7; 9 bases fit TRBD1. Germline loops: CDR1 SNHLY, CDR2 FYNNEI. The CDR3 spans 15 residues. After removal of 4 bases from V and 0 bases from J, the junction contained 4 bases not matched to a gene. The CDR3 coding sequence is TGTGCCAGCAGTGTAGGGACAGGGCTCTCCTACGAGCAGTACTTC. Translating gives CASSVGTGLSYEQYF.

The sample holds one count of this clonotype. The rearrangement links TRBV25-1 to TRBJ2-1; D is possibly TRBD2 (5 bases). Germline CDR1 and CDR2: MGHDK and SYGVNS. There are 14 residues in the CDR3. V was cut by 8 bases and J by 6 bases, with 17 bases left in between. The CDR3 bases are TGTGCCAGCGGAATAGCAGGAGGTGGCAATGAGCAGTTCTTC. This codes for CASGIAGGGNEQFF.

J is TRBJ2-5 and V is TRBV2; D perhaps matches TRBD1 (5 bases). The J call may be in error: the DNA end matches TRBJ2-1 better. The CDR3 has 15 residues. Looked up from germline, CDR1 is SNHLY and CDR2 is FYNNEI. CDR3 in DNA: TGTGCCAGCAGGGACACACCAGTTGGGGTTGGTGAGCAGTTCTTC. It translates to CASRDTPVGVGEQFF.

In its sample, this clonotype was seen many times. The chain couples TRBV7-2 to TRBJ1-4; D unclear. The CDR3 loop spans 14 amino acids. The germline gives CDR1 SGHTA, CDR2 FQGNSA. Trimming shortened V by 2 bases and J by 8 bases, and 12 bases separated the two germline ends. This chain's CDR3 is CASSLWETREKLFF. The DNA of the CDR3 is TGTGCCAGCAGCTTATGGGAGACGAGGGAAAAACTGTTTTTT.

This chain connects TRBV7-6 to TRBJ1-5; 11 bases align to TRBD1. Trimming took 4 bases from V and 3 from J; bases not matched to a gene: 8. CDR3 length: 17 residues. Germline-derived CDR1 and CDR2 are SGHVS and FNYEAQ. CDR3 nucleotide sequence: TGTGCCAGCAGCTCCTCCATGGGACAGGGGGTCAATCAGCCCCAGCATTTT. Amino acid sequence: CASSSSMGQGVNQPQHF.

The CDR3 DNA follows: TGTGCCAGCAGTCGACGACAGCCCCAGCATTTT. Translation gives CASSRRQPQHF. The chain carries TRBV11-3 and TRBJ1-5; D unclear. Germline V gene data show CDR1 as SGHNT and CDR2 as YENEEA. V lost 6 bases and J lost 7, with 7 bases in between. This CDR3 has 11 amino acids.

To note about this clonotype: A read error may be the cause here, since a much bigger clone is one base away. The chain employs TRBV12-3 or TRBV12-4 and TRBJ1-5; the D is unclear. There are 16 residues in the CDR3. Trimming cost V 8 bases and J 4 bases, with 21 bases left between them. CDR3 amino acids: CASGRGGWGGNQPQHF. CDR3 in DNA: TGTGCCAGCGGCCGGGGTGGCTGGGGAGGAAATCAGCCCCAGCATTTT.

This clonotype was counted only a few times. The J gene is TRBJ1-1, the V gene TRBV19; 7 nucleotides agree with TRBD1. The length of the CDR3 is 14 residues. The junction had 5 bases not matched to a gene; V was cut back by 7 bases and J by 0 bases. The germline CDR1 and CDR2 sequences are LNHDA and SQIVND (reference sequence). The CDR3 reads CASKPQGVNTEAFF. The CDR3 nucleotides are TGTGCCAGTAAACCCCAGGGGGTGAACACTGAAGCTTTCTTT.

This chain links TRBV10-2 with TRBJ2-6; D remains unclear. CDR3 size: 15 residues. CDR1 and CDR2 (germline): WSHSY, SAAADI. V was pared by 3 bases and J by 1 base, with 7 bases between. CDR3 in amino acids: CASSDWGSGANVLTF. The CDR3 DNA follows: TGCGCCAGCAGTGACTGGGGTTCTGGGGCCAACGTCCTGACTTTC.

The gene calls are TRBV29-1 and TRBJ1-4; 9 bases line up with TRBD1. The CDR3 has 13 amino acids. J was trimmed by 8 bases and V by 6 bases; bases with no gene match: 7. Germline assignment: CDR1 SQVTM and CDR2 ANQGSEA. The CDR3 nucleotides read TGCAGCGTGTCGACAGGGGGATCGGAAAAACTGTTTTTT. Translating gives CSVSTGGSEKLFF.

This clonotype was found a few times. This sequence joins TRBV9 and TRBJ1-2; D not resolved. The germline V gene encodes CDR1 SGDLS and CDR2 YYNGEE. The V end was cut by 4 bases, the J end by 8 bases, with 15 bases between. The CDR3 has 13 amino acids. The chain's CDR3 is CASSQDPARGYTF. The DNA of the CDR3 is TGTGCCAGCAGCCAAGATCCGGCGCGCGGCTACACCTTC.

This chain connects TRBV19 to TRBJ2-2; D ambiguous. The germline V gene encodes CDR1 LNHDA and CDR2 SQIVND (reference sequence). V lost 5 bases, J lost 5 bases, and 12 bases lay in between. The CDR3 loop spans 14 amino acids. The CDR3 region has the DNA TGTGCCAGTAGTGAAGAGGTTGTGACCGGGGAGCTGTTTTTT. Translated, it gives CASSEEVVTGELFF.

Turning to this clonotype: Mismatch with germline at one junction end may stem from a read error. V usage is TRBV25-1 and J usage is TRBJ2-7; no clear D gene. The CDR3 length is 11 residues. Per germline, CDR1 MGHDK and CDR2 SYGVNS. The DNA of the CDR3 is TGTGCCAGCAGTGCGCTATACGTGCAGTACTTC. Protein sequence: CASSALYVQYF.

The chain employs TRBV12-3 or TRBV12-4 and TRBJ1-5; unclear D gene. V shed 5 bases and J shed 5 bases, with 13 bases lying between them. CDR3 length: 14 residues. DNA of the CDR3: TGTGCCAGCAGTGACGACGGCGGTCATCAGCCCCAGCATTTT. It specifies CASSDDGGHQPQHF.

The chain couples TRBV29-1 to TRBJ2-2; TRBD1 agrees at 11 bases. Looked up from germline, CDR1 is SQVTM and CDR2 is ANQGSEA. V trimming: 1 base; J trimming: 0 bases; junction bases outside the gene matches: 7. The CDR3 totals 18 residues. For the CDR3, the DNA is TGCAGCGTTGAAGTTGCCGGGACAGGGGGTTCGAACACCGGGGAGCTGTTTTTT. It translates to CSVEVAGTGGSNTGELFF.